Listed here are 8 T cell receptor beta chains from one sample, sequenced in a study of blood T cell repertoires in COVID-19. Some clones are missing from TCRdb's copy, which holds only in-frame ones; the method was immunoSEQ multiplex PCR. The table shows about 240,000 clones, with 85% to 90% occurring only once. What was sequenced was peripheral blood. These receptors all come from a man aged 55-75 years with acute or convalescent COVID-19.

CDR3 in amino acids: CASRQTAQGNTIYF. In DNA, the CDR3 is TGTGCCAGCAGACAGACAGCCCAGGGAAACACCATATATTTT. The chain carries TRBV7-2 and TRBJ1-3, with D possibly being TRBD1 (5 bases). In germline, CDR1 is SGHTA, CDR2 FQGNSA. This CDR3 is built from 14 residues. V was pared by 6 bases and J by 4 bases, with 13 bases between.

The V call is TRBV9, the J call TRBJ2-1; TRBD2 matches 10 bases. This CDR3 has 17 amino acids. Germline-derived CDR1 and CDR2 are SGDLS and YYNGEE. Trimming at V came to 2 bases and at J to 2 bases, leaving 7 bases not matched to a gene. DNA for the CDR3: TGTGCCAGCAGCGTTACGTCTAGCGGGAGAACCTACAATGAGCAGTTCTTC. Amino acids: CASSVTSSGRTYNEQFF.

For the CDR3, the DNA is TGTGCCAGCAGTAACAGGGTCCACGAGCAGTACTTC. This gives the protein CASSNRVHEQYF. The rearrangement uses TRBV12-3 or TRBV12-4 and TRBJ2-7; D is perhaps TRBD1 (6 bases). The CDR3 consists of 12 residues. The germline V and J ends were trimmed by 5 bases and 5 bases, with 10 bases remaining between them.

The chain recombines TRBV18 with TRBJ2-7, with 11 nucleotides matching TRBD1. Germline CDR1 KGHSH, CDR2 LQKENI. The junction had 16 bases not matched to a gene; V was cut back by 3 bases and J by 0 bases. The CDR3 is made up of 20 amino acids. CDR3 amino acids: CASSPDRGLGQTTSSYEQYF. DNA of the CDR3: TGTGCCAGCTCACCGGACAGGGGGCTAGGCCAAACCACAAGCTCCTACGAGCAGTACTTC.

The chain carries TRBV14 and TRBJ1-6; D gene unclear. Between the trimmed V and J ends, which lost 4 bases and 9 bases, there was a span of 7 bases. The CDR3 is 12 amino acids. The germline V gene encodes CDR1 SGHDN and CDR2 FVKESK. In DNA, the CDR3 is TGTGCCAGCAGCCTTCGGAGTTCACCCCTCCACTTT. It is translated as CASSLRSSPLHF.

The rearrangement uses TRBV7-2 and TRBJ1-3; a weak D match, TRBD1 (5 bases). Germline CDR1 reads SGHTA; CDR2 reads FQGNSA. The CDR3 is 15 amino acids. Trimming removed 3 bases from V and 0 bases from J, with 9 bases in between. As DNA, the CDR3 is TGTGCCAGCAGCTTGGGGGGAAACTCTGGAAACACCATATATTTT. Translating gives CASSLGGNSGNTIYF. Complete variable domain (other parts from reference TRBV7-2 and TRBJ1-3): GAGVSQSPSNKVTEKGKDVELRCDPISGHTALYWYRQSLGQGLEFLIYFQGNSAPDKSGLPSDRFSAERTGGSVSTLTIQRTQQEDSAVYLCASSLGGNSGNTIYFGEGSWLTVV.

This clone was picked up one time. This sequence joins TRBV6-2 or TRBV6-3 and TRBJ1-2, with D possibly being TRBD1 (6 bases). The CDR3 runs to 13 residues. CDR1 and CDR2 (germline): MNHEY, SVGEGT. V lost 5 bases to trimming and J lost 4 bases, with 11 bases between them. The CDR3 DNA reads as TGTGCCAGCAGTGAGGACAGTTCCTATGGCTACACCTTC. Protein product: CASSEDSSYGYTF.

This chain links TRBV28 with TRBJ2-3; D unresolved. The CDR3 is 15 amino acids. CDR1 MDHEN and CDR2 SYDVKM come from the germline V gene. V was trimmed by 2 bases and J by 4 bases, leaving 13 bases between them. CDR3 DNA sequence: TGTGCCAGCAGTTTAAGTCGCCCATCGGCAGATACGCAGTATTTT. The encoded protein is CASSLSRPSADTQYF.